A selection of T cell receptor beta chains follows, all from one sample in a study of T cell responses to AZD1222 COVID-19 vaccine. Here immunoSEQ multiplex PCR was the method, and the copy in TCRdb shows in-frame clones only, minus some. The table records about 150,000 clones, over 75% of them present only once. Sequenced here: peripheral blood, sampled 28 days after the second dose of the MenACWY control vaccine. The receptors stem from an adult who received the MenACWY meningococcal vaccine as a control. The CDR3 runs from the conserved cysteine through the conserved F or W. The D gene is left open where the match is weak. The size field is filled for only some rows; it gives once, few, many or a size class.

d_call: NA
j_call: TRBJ1-1
v_call: TRBV7-8
clone_size: NA
cdr3_aa: CASSFNERGTEAFF
cdr3_nt: TGTGCCAGCAGCTTTAATGAGAGGGGCACTGAAGCTTTCTTT

d_call: TRBD1
j_call: TRBJ2-7
v_call: TRBV2
clone_size: NA
cdr3_aa: CASTPGTGTYEQYF
cdr3_nt: TGTGCCAGCACTCCCGGGACAGGGACCTACGAGCAGTACTTC

d_call: TRBD1
j_call: TRBJ1-3
v_call: TRBV11-2
clone_size: once
cdr3_aa: CASSPTGIAGNTIYF
cdr3_nt: TGTGCCAGCAGCCCGACAGGGATCGCTGGAAACACCATATATTTT

d_call: TRBD2
j_call: TRBJ2-5
v_call: TRBV3-1/TRBV3-2
clone_size: NA
cdr3_aa: CASTLTSGSWETQYF
cdr3_nt: TGTGCCAGCACGCTGACTAGCGGGAGCTGGGAGACCCAGTACTTC

d_call: TRBD2
j_call: TRBJ2-3
v_call: TRBV19
clone_size: NA
cdr3_aa: CASSSQGTSGSRTDTQYF
cdr3_nt: TGTGCCAGTAGCTCCCAAGGGACTAGCGGGAGTCGGACAGATACGCAGTATTTT

d_call: TRBD1
j_call: TRBJ1-2
v_call: TRBV5-1
clone_size: NA
cdr3_aa: CASSFNTGGAGYTF
cdr3_nt: TGCGCCAGCAGCTTCAACACAGGGGGGGCTGGCTACACCTTC

d_call: TRBD1
j_call: TRBJ1-5
v_call: TRBV9
clone_size: NA
cdr3_aa: CASSRQGAADQPQHF
cdr3_nt: TGTGCCAGCAGCCGACAGGGGGCTGCAGATCAGCCCCAGCATTTT

d_call: NA
j_call: TRBJ2-7
v_call: TRBV7-9
clone_size: NA
cdr3_aa: CASSLGSGKWYF
cdr3_nt: TGTGCCAGCAGCTTGGGATCAGGGAAGTGGTACTTC

d_call: NA
j_call: TRBJ1-1
v_call: TRBV19
clone_size: NA
cdr3_aa: CASSPELGRPVAFF
cdr3_nt: TGTGCCAGTAGTCCTGAATTGGGACGGCCGGTAGCTTTCTTT

d_call: TRBD1
j_call: TRBJ1-2
v_call: TRBV7-8
clone_size: NA
cdr3_aa: CASSGRQGIHGYTF
cdr3_nt: TGTGCCAGCAGCGGGAGACAGGGGATCCATGGCTACACCTTC

d_call: NA
j_call: TRBJ1-3
v_call: TRBV16
clone_size: NA
cdr3_aa: CASSPSGPNSGNTIYF
cdr3_nt: TGTGCCAGCAGCCCATCAGGACCCAACTCTGGAAACACCATATATTTT

d_call: TRBD1
j_call: TRBJ1-4
v_call: TRBV19
clone_size: NA
cdr3_aa: CASRDRGGEKLFF
cdr3_nt: TGTGCCAGTAGAGACAGGGGTGGGGAAAAACTGTTTTTT

d_call: NA
j_call: TRBJ2-2
v_call: TRBV19
clone_size: NA
cdr3_aa: CASSIAPSGSGELFF
cdr3_nt: TGTGCCAGTAGTATAGCTCCGTCGGGGTCCGGGGAGCTGTTTTTT

d_call: NA
j_call: TRBJ2-7
v_call: TRBV5-5
clone_size: NA
cdr3_aa: CASSLVPRDYEQYF
cdr3_nt: TGTGCCAGCAGCTTGGTTCCCCGGGACTACGAGCAGTACTTC

d_call: NA
j_call: TRBJ1-5
v_call: TRBV11-3
clone_size: NA
cdr3_aa: CASAPDSNQPQHF
cdr3_nt: TGTGCCAGCGCCCCAGATAGCAATCAGCCCCAGCATTTT

d_call: TRBD1
j_call: TRBJ2-1
v_call: TRBV6-5
clone_size: NA
cdr3_aa: CASEGQDRGQFF
cdr3_nt: TGTGCCAGTGAAGGACAGGACCGGGGGCAGTTCTTC

d_call: TRBD2
j_call: TRBJ2-2
v_call: TRBV7-9
clone_size: NA
cdr3_aa: CASSSRRSGGDGELFF
cdr3_nt: TGTGCCAGCAGCTCCCGCCGTAGCGGGGGGGACGGGGAGCTGTTTTTT

d_call: NA
j_call: TRBJ2-7
v_call: TRBV6-2/TRBV6-3
clone_size: NA
cdr3_aa: CASSGKENLAATYEQYF
cdr3_nt: TGTGCCAGCAGTGGGAAGGAAAATCTCGCGGCAACCTACGAGCAGTACTTC

d_call: NA
j_call: TRBJ2-7
v_call: TRBV5-1
clone_size: NA
cdr3_aa: CASSPPGRVSREQYF
cdr3_nt: TGCGCCAGCAGCCCACCGGGTCGGGTCTCTCGCGAGCAGTACTTC

d_call: TRBD1
j_call: TRBJ2-2
v_call: TRBV5-1
clone_size: NA
cdr3_aa: CASSRTGTNTGELFF
cdr3_nt: TGCGCCAGCAGTCGGACAGGAACTAACACCGGGGAGCTGTTTTTT